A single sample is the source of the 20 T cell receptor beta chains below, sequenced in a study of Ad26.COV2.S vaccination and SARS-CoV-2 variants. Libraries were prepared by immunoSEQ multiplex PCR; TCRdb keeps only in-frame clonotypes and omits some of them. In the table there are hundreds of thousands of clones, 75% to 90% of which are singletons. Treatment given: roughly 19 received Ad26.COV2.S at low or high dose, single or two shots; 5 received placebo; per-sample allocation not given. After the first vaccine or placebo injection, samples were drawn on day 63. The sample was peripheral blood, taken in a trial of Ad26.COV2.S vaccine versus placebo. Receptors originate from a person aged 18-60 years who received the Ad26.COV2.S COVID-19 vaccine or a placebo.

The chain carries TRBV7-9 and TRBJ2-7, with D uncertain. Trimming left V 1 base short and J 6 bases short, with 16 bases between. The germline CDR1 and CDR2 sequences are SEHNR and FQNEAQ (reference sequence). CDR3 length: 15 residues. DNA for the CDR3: TGTGCCAGCAGCTTAGGGTACAGCGACGCCTCCGAGCAGTACTTC. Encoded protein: CASSLGYSDASEQYF.

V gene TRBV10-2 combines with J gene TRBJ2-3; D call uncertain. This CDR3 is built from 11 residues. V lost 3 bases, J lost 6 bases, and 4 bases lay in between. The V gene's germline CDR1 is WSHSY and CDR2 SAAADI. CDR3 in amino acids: CASSEGDTQYF. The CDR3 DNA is TGCGCCAGCAGTGAAGGGGATACGCAGTATTTT.

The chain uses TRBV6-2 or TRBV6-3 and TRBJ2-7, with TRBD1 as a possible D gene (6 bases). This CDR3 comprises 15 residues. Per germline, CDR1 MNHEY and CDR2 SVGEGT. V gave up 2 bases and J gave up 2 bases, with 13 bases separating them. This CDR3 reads CASSYRGRGTYEQYF. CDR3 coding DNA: TGTGCCAGCAGTTACCGGGGCAGGGGAACCTACGAGCAGTACTTC.

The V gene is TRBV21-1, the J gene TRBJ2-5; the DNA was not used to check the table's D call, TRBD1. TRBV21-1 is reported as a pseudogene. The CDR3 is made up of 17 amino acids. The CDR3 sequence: CASAGTGGSPYQETQYF. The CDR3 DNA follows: TGTGCCAGCGCCGGGACAGGGGGCTCTCCATACCAAGAGACCCAGTACTTC.

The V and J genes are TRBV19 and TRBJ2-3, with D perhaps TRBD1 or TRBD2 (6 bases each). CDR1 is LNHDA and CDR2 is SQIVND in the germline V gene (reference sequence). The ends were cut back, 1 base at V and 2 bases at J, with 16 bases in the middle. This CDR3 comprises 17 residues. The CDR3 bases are TGTGCCAGTAGTATAGTTAGGGGGGCTTCAATCACAGATACGCAGTATTTT. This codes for CASSIVRGASITDTQYF.

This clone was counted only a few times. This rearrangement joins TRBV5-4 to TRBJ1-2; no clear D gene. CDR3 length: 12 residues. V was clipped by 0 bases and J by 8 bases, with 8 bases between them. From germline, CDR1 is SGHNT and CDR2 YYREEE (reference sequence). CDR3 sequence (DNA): TGTGCCAGCAGCTTGGGCCAGCAGGGCTACACCTTC. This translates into CASSLGQQGYTF.

Written as DNA, the CDR3 is TGTGCCAGCAGCTTACTAGCGGGACGAGGGGGCACTCAAAACGAGCAGTACTTC. Its translation: CASSLLAGRGGTQNEQYF. This chain uses TRBV7-3 with TRBJ2-7, with 9 bases matching TRBD2. The CDR3 is made up of 18 amino acids. Trimming took 2 bases from V and 5 from J; bases not matched to a gene: 16. Germline assignment: CDR1 SGHTA and CDR2 FQGTGA.

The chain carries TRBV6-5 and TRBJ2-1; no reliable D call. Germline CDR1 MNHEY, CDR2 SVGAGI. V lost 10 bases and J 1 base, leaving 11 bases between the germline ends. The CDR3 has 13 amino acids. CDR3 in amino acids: CATSLGSYNEQFF. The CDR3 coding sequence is TGTGCCACATCGCTGGGGTCCTACAATGAGCAGTTCTTC.

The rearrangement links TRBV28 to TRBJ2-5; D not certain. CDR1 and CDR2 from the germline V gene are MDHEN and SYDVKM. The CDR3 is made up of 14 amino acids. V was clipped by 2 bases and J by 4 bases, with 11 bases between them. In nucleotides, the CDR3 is TGTGCCAGCAGTTTAGCTCTCCACGGAGAGACCCAGTACTTC. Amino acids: CASSLALHGETQYF.

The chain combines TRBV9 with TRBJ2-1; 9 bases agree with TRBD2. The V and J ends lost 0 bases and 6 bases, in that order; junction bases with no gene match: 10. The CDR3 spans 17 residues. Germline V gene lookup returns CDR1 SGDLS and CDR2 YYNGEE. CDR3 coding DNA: TGTGCCAGCAGCGTAGGTCGTTTAGCGGGAGAGTCCAATGAGCAGTTCTTC. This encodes CASSVGRLAGESNEQFF.

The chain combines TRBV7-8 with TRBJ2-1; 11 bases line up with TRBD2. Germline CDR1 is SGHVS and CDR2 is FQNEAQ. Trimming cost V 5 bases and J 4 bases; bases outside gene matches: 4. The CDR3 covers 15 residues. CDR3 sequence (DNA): TGTGCCAGCAGCCCTCGGACTAGCGGGTACAATGAGCAGTTCTTC. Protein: CASSPRTSGYNEQFF.

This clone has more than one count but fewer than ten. The DNA for the CDR3 is TGCGCCAGCAGCCAAGATCCTAGGTCGGGGGCTCCCCAGCATTTT. Translated, it gives CASSQDPRSGAPQHF. The chain couples TRBV4-1 to TRBJ1-5; D is possibly TRBD1 (6 bases). Germline V gene lookup returns CDR1 MGHRA and CDR2 YSYEKL. The length of the CDR3 is 15 residues. V was clipped by 0 bases and J by 10 bases, with 16 bases between them.

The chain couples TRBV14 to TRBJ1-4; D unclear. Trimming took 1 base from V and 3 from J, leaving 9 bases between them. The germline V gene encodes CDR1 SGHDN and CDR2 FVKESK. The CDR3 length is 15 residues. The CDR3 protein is CASSQVRGPNEKLFF. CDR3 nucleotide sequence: TGTGCCAGCAGCCAAGTACGAGGGCCTAATGAAAAACTGTTTTTT.

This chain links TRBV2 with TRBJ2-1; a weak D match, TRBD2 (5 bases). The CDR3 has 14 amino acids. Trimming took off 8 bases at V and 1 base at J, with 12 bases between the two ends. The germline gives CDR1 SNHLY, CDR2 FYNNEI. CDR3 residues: CASQPLVSYNEQFF. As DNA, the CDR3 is TGTGCCAGCCAACCACTAGTTTCCTACAATGAGCAGTTCTTC. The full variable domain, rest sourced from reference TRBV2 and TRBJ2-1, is EPEVTQTPSHQVTQMGQEVILRCVPISNHLYFYWYRQILGQKVEFLVSFYNNEISEKSEIFDDQFSVERPDGSNFTLKIRSTKLEDSAMYFCASQPLVSYNEQFFGPGTRLTVL.

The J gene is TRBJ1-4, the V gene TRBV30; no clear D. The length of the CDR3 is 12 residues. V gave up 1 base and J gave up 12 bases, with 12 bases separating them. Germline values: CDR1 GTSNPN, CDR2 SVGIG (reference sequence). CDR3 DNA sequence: TGTGCCTGGAGTGGGACCCCCGTCGAACTGTTTTTT. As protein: CAWSGTPVELFF.

CDR3 sequence: CASSYAAGQGDEKLFF. The CDR3 DNA follows: TGTGCCAGCAGTTACGCCGCGGGACAGGGAGACGAAAAACTGTTTTTT. The rearrangement links TRBV6-2 or TRBV6-3 to TRBJ1-4, with 9 nucleotides matching TRBD1. The V and J ends lost 2 bases and 8 bases, in that order; junction bases with no gene match: 9. This CDR3 spans 16 amino acids. Germline V lookup: CDR1 MNHEY, CDR2 SVGEGT.

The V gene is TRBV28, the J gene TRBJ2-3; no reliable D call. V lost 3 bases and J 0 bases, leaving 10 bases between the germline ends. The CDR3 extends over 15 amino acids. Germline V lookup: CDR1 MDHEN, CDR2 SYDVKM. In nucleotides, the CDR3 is TGTGCCAGCAGTTTTTACAGAGAAAGCACAGATACGCAGTATTTT. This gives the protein CASSFYRESTDTQYF.

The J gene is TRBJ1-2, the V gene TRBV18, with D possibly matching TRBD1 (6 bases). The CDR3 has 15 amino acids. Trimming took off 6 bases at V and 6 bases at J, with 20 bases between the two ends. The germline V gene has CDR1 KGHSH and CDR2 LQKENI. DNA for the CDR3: TGTGCCAGCTCCCCAGTTTCGGGGGGGCATGATGGCTACACCTTC. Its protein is CASSPVSGGHDGYTF.

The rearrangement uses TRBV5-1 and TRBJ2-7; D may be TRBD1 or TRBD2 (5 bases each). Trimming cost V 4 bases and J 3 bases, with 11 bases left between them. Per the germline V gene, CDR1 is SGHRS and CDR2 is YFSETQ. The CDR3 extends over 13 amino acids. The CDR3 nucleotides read TGCGCCAGCAGCCCTGGGACGGTCTACGAGCAGTACTTC. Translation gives CASSPGTVYEQYF.

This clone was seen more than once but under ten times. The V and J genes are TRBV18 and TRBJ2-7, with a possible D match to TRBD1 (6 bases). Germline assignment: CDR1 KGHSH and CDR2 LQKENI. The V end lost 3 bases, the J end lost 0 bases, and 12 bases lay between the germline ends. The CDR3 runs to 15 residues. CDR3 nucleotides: TGTGCCAGCTCACCTGGACAGACGAGCTCCTACGAGCAGTACTTC. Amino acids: CASSPGQTSSYEQYF.